This T cell receptor (beta chain) was observed in a study of cytomegalovirus exposure and HLA in healthy donors listed by TCRdb under 2017. Broadly, across the study: In an earlier analysis of 550 to 750 of the donors, 276 Gb of sequence data and about 110 million unique TCR beta sequences from approximately 180 million T cells were reported. An early release covering roughly 600 HLA-typed donors comprised 250 to 350 gigabases of sequencing data and tens of millions of unique TCR sequences. Of the roughly 400 genotyped donors, 81% fell in the genetic ancestry cluster associated with self-reported Caucasian donors. The study aimed to test whether signatures of past pathogen exposure could be identified by cataloging public T cell receptors. Using immunosequencing, the study profiled T cell repertoires from 666 subjects and related those repertoires to cytomegalovirus serostatus. Besides the first cohort of 550 to 750 subjects, a separate validation cohort made up of 120 different subjects was used. The study combined high-throughput TCR immunosequencing, statistical association of individual TCRs with disease status, and machine learning to predict cytomegalovirus infection status. A later analysis re-examined previously published TCR beta repertoires from about 700 donors and added high-resolution HLA genotyping to investigate patterns of TCR occurrence. Rather than drawing on any new phenotypic data, the later analysis identified candidate immune exposures from TCR beta sequences and the way those sequences occurred across donors. In an earlier analysis of roughly 540 of the donors, high-throughput TCR beta sequencing was used to judge whether each TCR beta V gene segment behaved as functional or pseudogenic. Donor age, sex, ethnicity and CMV serostatus were compiled together with the repertoire data. A later genetic analysis took genome-wide SNP genotypes for about three fifths of the 666 donors and used that subset as a discovery cohort. Every repertoire in the discovery cohort had been generated on one and the same sequencing platform. Both class I and class II loci were covered by HLA typing, at four-digit resolution. The number of typed donors differed by locus: roughly 620-640 for A, B, C, DRB1 and DQB1; 500 to 550 for DQA1; around 580 for DPA1; and some 470 for DPB1. A few DR-DQ haplotypes were treated as single units for association and clustering because of strong linkage in the cohort. Across some 400 genotyped donors of the cohort, an average of approximately 200,000 unique TCR beta nucleotide sequences per donor were sequenced, and roughly 20% of those sequences were non-productive.

Remarks on this clone: The clone's antigen remains unknown. The sample holds no much larger clone one base away, and base qualities are not on file.

Libraries were built with the immunoSEQ multiplex PCR assay. The multiplex PCR relied on a mix of 60 forward primers for TCR Vbeta segments and 13 reverse primers for TCR Jbeta segments. A multiplex PCR assay on genomic DNA amplified the CDR3 region of rearranged TCR beta genes. On the Illumina HiSeq System, the amplified TCR beta libraries were sequenced as 87-base-pair reads. As for how the authors treated the data: Across the 700 or so repertoires, a later analysis counted 80 million or so unique TCR beta chains, about 10 million of which were shared by at least two donors. To remove PCR and sequencing errors, raw reads were error-corrected and collapsed into unique sequences using a nearest-neighbor algorithm that merged closely related sequences. CDR3 sequences were aligned to IMGT reference sequences to assign V, D and J gene segments. For a sequence to be retained, a match of at least six nucleotides to both a V gene segment and a J gene segment was required. Rearrangements were called productive when the CDR3 lacked stop codons and stayed in frame with V and J; all others were non-productive. CDR3 was defined according to IMGT convention as the region running from the second conserved V-encoded cysteine to the conserved J-encoded phenylalanine. The earlier analysis of 587 of the donors excluded any sequence lacking an unambiguous match to a single V gene segment. An earlier analysis of 500 to 700 of the donors classified V segments as functional when productive rearrangements were above 56.7% and as segregating when the standard deviation between donors was above 5%. A statistical classification framework was developed to diagnose cytomegalovirus status using the catalog of TCR beta chain sequences. A later analysis assigned V and J genes by comparing TCR nucleotide sequences with IMGT/GENE-DB human TR gene sequences. A later analysis assigned CDR3 sequences and most-parsimonious VDJ recombination scenarios with the TCRdist pipeline. In a later analysis, each TCR beta chain was defined by its CDR3 amino acid sequence together with its V-gene family, and reads lacking a unique V-gene family were excluded. In a later analysis, fewer than 600 highly shared, low-generation-probability nucleotide sequences were removed to address suspected cross-contamination and a sequencing artifact. A later analysis calculated a clonal expansion index for each public chain from normalized within-repertoire ranks of inferred template counts. Generation probabilities in a later analysis came from a VDJ recombination model fitted to out-of-frame rearrangements, and those results were checked against IGoR. In a later analysis, TCR-TCR, TCR-HLA and TCR-CMV co-occurrence was scored with hypergeometric tests, and a repertoire-size bias correction was applied to TCR pairs. False discovery rates were estimated in a later analysis by permuting HLA or CMV assignments 20 times. A later analysis grouped co-occurring TCRs with DBSCAN, adding TCRdist sequence similarity when clustering within HLA-allele-positive subsets. Repertoires with fewer than 30,000 or more than 120,000 public chains, plus five repertoires with anomalous nucleotide sharing, were excluded from co-occurrence clustering. The source is immuneACCESS, and TCRdb retained only in-frame sequences with V and J called. Part of the clones is not carried over; for the studies checked, unresolved V genes explain less than half of this, and the remainder is unexplained. D and trimming were read from the DNA, whereas the V and J calls and clone size are those reported in that table. This sample comprises some 200,000 clones, around 79% of them detected only once. Jointly, the top ten make up around 2% of the sample.

What the research found in general, with its limitations: When HLA alleles, especially DR and DQ, strongly co-occurred, TCR associations were difficult to assign to individual alleles. Sequencing depth was assumed to be roughly uniform across donors in the presence/absence analyses, though that assumption may not hold. Because counts were too low, more than 15 rarely observed V segments, including chromosome 9 orphons, were excluded from the earlier analysis of several hundred of the donors. Three of the identified cytomegalovirus-associated TCR beta chains were confirmed in vitro to be specific for cytomegalovirus antigens. The study listed approximately 150 TCR beta chains as associated with cytomegalovirus. Because HLA typing was missing for some donors at each locus, association tests included only the typed subset. In both the original and validation cohorts, the classifier was reported to diagnose cytomegalovirus status with high specificity and sensitivity. In a later analysis, the rate of TCR association differed among HLA loci, with DRB1 alleles having the most associated TCRs and HLA-C alleles having the fewest. The 87-base-pair reads could not distinguish some IMGT-functional V segments, including TRBV6-2 and TRBV6-3, so those segments were excluded. Most CMV-associated TCR beta chains appeared to be HLA-restricted in a later analysis, and the HLA associations seemed to be driven largely by CMV exposure. The sequencing pipeline was judged likely to have produced a cluster of highly shared sequence variants as a technical artifact. Across donors, most TCR sequences were observed very rarely, whereas some public TCRs were present in many individuals. Specific HLA alleles were associated with over 15,000 TCR beta sequences at a false discovery rate of 0.05 in a later analysis. Linkage disequilibrium might explain the correlated functional status among segregating V segments, but an unknown experimental factor could not be excluded. In a later analysis, HLA-associated TCR beta chains were found to be more clonally expanded and to have lower generation probabilities than equally common non-associated chains. According to the authors, the approach could potentially be generalized to other disease states and immunological phenotypes. Compared with the approximately 670-donor mean, donors in an Asian-associated ancestry cluster had fewer N-insertions in productive TCRs, according to a later genetic analysis. An earlier analysis of approximately 540 of the donors showed that most TCR beta V segments appeared in productive rearrangements either about 87% or about 30% of the time, which broadly matched IMGT annotations. A further reported finding was that TCR beta sequences accurately predicted the HLA-A and HLA-B alleles for most subjects in the first cohort. In a later analysis, several top co-occurrence clusters were reported to appear linked to parvovirus B19, influenza, CMV and Epstein-Barr virus. In a later genetic analysis, a missense DCLRE1C variant was associated with V-gene and J-gene trimming of TCR beta chains, and the association was replicated in an independent cohort. For the cohort, immune exposure information was limited to CMV serostatus. The cohort was sequenced for TCR beta chains only, and without alpha or paired-chain data the features that could be detected were limited.

V was cut back by 3 bases and J by 2 bases, leaving a gap of 8 bases between them. CDR1 LNHNV and CDR2 YYDKDF were looked up in the germline V gene (reference sequence). The CDR3 starts with the cysteine, ends with the phenylalanine, and has 14 residues. Just the 42-base CDR3 DNA is kept, in frame starting at base 1. The cohort comprised some 680 healthy bone marrow donors. At the time of sampling, every cohort member was nominally healthy, though immune exposures that went unrecorded were likely present. The donor tested CMV seronegative, placing the donor among the 350 or so seronegative members of the cohort. A peripheral blood sample was provided by each donor, and peripheral blood mononuclear cells were used for TCR beta sequencing. The Qiagen DNeasy Blood Extraction Kit was used to extract genomic DNA from the blood cell samples.

This receptor was taken from a young man in good health and CMV-seronegative. The chain was built from TRBV15 and TRBJ1-3, with TRBD1 as a weak D call on 5 bases. The sample consisted of PBMCs. The CDR3 reads CATSRGGAGNTIYF. The nucleotide sequence reads as follows: TGTGCCACCAGCAGGGGGGGAGCTGGAAACACCATATATTTT.